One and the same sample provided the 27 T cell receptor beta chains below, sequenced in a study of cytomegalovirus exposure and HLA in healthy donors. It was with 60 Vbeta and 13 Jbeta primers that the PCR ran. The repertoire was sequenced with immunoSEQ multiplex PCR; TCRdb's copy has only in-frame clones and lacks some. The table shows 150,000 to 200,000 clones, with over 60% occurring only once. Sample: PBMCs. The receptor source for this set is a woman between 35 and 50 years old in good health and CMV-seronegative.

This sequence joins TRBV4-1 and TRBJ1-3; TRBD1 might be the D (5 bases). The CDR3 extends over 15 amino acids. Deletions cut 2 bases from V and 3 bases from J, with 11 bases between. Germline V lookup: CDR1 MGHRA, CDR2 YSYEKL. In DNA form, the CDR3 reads TGCGCCAGCAGCCAATTGGGACTTGGTGGAAACACCATATATTTT. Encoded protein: CASSQLGLGGNTIYF.

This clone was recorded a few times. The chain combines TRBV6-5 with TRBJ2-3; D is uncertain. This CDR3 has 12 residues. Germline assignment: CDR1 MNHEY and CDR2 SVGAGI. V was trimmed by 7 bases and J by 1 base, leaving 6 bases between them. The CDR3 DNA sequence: TGTGCCAGCACGGTGGGCACAGATACGCAGTATTTT. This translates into CASTVGTDTQYF.

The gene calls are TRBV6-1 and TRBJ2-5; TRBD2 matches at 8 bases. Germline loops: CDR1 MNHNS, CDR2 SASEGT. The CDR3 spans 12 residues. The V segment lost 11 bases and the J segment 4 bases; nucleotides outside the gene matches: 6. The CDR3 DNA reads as TGTGCCGTCGGGGGGGCCGGAGAGACCCAGTACTTC. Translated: CAVGGAGETQYF.

The CDR3 sequence is CASSPGASTWDTQYF. For the CDR3, the DNA is TGTGCCAGCTCACCGGGTGCTAGTACGTGGGATACGCAGTATTTT. This chain joins TRBV18 and TRBJ2-3; no definite D call. V lost 3 bases and J lost 6, with 16 bases in between. Germline V gene data show CDR1 as KGHSH and CDR2 as LQKENI. CDR3 length: 15 amino acids.

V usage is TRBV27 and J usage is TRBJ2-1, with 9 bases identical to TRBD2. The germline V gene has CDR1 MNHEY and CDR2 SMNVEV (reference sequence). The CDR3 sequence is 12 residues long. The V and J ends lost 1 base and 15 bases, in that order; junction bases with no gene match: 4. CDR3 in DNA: TGTGCCAGCAGTTTATTGGGGACTAGCCCGTTCTTC. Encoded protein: CASSLLGTSPFF.

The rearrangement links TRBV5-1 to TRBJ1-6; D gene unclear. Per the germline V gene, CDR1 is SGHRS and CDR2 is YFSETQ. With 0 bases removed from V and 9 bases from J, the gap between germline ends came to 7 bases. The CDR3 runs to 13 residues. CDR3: CASSLAFSSPLHF. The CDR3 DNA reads TGCGCCAGCAGCTTGGCCTTCAGTTCACCCCTCCACTTT.

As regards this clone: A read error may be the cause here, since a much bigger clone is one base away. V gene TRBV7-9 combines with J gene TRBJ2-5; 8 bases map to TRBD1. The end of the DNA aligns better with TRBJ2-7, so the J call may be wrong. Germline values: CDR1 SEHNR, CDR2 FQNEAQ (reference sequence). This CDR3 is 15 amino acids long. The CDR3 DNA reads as TGTTCCAGCAGCTTAGTTGGGACAGGCACCTACGAGCAGTACTTC. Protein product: CSSSLVGTGTYEQYF.

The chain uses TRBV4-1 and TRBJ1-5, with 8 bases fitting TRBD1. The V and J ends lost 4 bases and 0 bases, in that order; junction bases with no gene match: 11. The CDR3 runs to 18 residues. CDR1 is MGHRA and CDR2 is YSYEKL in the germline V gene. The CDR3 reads CASSPRGLTGASNQPQHF. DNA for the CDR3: TGCGCCAGCAGCCCCCGCGGGCTGACAGGGGCTAGCAATCAGCCCCAGCATTTT.

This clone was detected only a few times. In DNA, the CDR3 is TGCGCCAGCAGCTTGAGGACAGGCCGACGGGACGAGCAGTACTTC. It encodes CASSLRTGRRDEQYF. V and J are TRBV5-1 and TRBJ2-7, with 7 bases that match TRBD1. Germline V lookup: CDR1 SGHRS, CDR2 YFSETQ. V shed 1 base, J shed 5 bases, and the junction held 9 bases outside the gene matches. This CDR3 region has 15 residues.

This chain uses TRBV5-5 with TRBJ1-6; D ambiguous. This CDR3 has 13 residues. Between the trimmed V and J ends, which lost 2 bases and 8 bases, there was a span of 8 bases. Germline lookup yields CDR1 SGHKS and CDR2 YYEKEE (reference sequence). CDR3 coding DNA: TGTGCCAGCAGCTTTTGGCAGGATTCACCCCTCCACTTT. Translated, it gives CASSFWQDSPLHF.

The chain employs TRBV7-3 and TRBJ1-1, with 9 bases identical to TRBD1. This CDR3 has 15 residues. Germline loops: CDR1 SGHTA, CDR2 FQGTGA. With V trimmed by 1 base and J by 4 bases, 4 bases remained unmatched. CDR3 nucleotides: TGTGCCAGCAGCTTAAACCCGGGACAGGGCACTGAAGCTTTCTTT. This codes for CASSLNPGQGTEAFF.

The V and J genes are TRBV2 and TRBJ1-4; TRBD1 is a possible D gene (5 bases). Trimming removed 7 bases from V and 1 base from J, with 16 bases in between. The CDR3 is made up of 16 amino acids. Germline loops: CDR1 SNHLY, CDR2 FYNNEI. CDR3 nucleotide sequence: TGTGCCAGCACCCAAACGTCCACAGGAACTAATGAAAAACTGTTTTTT. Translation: CASTQTSTGTNEKLFF.

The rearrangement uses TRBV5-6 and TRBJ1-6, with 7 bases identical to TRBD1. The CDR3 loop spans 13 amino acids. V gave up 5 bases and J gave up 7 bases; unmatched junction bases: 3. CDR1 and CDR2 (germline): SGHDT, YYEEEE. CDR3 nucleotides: TGTGCCAGCAGGGGACAGCCCAATTCACCCCTCCACTTT. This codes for CASRGQPNSPLHF.

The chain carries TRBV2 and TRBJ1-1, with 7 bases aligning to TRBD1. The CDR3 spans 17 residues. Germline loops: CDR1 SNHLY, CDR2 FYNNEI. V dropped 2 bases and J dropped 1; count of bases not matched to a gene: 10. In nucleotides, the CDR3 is TGTGCCAGCAGTGAATTCATCAGGGACAGATCGAACACTGAAGCTTTCTTT. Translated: CASSEFIRDRSNTEAFF.

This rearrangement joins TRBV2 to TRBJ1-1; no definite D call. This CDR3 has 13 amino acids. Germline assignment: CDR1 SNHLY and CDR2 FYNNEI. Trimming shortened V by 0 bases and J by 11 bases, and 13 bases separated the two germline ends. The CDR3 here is CASSEAWALPAFF. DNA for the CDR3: TGTGCCAGCAGTGAAGCATGGGCTCTGCCCGCTTTCTTT.

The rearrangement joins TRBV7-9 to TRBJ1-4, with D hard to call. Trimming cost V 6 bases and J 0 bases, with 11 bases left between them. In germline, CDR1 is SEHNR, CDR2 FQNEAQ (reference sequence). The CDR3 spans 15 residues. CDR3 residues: CASRHREATNEKLFF. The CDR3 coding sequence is TGTGCCAGCAGACACCGGGAGGCAACTAATGAAAAACTGTTTTTT.

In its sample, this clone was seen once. DNA for the CDR3: TGCGCCAGCAGCCCCCAACTGGGACAGGGCTTAGCCAAAAACATTCAGTACTTC. Its protein is CASSPQLGQGLAKNIQYF. The chain has TRBV5-1 and TRBJ2-4; TRBD1 aligns across 9 bases. There are 18 residues in the CDR3. V was clipped by 4 bases and J by 0 bases; unmatched bases: 11. Germline CDR1 and CDR2: SGHRS and YFSETQ.

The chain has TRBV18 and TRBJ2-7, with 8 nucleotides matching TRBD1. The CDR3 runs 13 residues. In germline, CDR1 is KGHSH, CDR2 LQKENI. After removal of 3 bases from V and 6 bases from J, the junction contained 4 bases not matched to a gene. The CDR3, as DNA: TGTGCCAGCTCACCGGGGACAGGAGCCGAGCAGTACTTC. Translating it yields CASSPGTGAEQYF.

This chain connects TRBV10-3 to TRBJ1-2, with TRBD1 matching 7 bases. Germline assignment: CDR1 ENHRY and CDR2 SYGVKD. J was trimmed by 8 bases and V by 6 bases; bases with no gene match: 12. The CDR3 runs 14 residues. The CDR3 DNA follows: TGTGCCATCAGGACCCAACAGGGGCCGCAGGGCTACACCTTC. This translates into CAIRTQQGPQGYTF.

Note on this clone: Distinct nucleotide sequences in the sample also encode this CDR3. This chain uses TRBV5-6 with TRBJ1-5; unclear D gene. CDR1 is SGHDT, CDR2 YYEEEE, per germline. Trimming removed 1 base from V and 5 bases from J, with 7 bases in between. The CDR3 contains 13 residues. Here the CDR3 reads CASSLSPDQPQHF. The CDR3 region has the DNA TGTGCCAGCAGCTTGAGCCCTGATCAGCCCCAGCATTTT.

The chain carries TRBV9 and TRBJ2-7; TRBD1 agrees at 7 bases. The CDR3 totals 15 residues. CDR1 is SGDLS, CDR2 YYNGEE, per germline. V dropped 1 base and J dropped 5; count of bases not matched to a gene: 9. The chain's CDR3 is CASSVSIQGINEQYF. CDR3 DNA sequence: TGTGCCAGCAGCGTAAGTATACAGGGGATCAACGAGCAGTACTTC. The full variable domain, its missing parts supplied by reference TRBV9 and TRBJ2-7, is DSGVTQTPKHLITATGQRVTLRCSPRSGDLSVYWYQQSLDQGLQFLIQYYNGEERAKGNILERFSAQQFPDLHSELNLSSLELGDSALYFCASSVSIQGINEQYFGPGTRLTVT.

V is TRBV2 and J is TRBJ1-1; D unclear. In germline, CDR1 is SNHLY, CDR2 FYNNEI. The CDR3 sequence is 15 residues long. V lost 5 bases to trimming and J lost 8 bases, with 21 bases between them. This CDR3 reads CASSQDQPGGGEAFF. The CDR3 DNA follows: TGTGCCAGCAGTCAAGATCAACCTGGTGGCGGAGAAGCTTTCTTT.

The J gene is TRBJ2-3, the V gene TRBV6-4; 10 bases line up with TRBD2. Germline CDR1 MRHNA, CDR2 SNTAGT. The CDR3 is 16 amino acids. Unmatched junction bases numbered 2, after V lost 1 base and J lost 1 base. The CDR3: CASSDFSGGGTDTQYF. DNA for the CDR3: TGTGCCAGCAGTGACTTCAGCGGGGGGGGCACAGATACGCAGTATTTT.

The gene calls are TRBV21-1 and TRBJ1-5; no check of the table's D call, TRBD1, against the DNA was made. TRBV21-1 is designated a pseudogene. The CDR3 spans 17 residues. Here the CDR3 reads CASSKTPDRADNQPQHF. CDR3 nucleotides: TGTGCCAGCAGCAAAACCCCGGACAGGGCAGACAATCAGCCCCAGCATTTT.

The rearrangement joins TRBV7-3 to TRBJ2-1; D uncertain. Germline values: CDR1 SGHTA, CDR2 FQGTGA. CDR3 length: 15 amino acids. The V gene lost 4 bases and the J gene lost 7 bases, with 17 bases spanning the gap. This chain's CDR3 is CASSSSVAALNEQFF. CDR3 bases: TGTGCCAGCAGCTCATCGGTTGCAGCGTTGAATGAGCAGTTCTTC.

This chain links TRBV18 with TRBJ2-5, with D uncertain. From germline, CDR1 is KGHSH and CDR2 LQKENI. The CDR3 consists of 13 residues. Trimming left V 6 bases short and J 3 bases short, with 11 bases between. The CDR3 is CASSPTIKETQYF. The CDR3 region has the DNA TGTGCCAGCTCGCCAACAATTAAAGAGACCCAGTACTTC.

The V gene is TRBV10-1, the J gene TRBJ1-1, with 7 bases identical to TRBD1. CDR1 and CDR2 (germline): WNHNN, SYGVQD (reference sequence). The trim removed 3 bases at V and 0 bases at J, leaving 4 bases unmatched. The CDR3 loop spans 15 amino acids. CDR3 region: CASSDPGQLNTEAFF. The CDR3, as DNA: TGCGCCAGCAGTGACCCGGGACAGTTGAACACTGAAGCTTTCTTT.